The 3 T cell receptor beta chains below all came from one sample that was sequenced in a study of T-cell memory formation after mild COVID-19. TCRdb re-derived calls from the 5' RACE reads in MiXCR, one entry per CDR3 protein. The sample has about 400,000 distinct CDR3 sequences; roughly a quarter are singletons. Sequenced input: PBMCs or a T cell subset sorted from them (not recorded which). These receptors came from an adult woman who had mild COVID-19 (a few samples of this study predate the infection). Cell type and time point are not known.

The rearrangement uses TRBV6-2 or TRBV6-3 and TRBJ2-7, with a tentative D call TRBD2 (6 bases). This CDR3 has 14 residues. Germline assignment: CDR1 MNHEY and CDR2 SVGEGT. Deletions cut 6 bases from V and 6 bases from J, with 18 bases between. CDR3 protein: CASSRGGDSLEQYF. For the CDR3, the DNA is TGTGCCAGCAGCAGAGGCGGGGACTCTCTCGAGCAGTACTTC.

In its sample, this clonotype was seen many times. This chain uses TRBV20-1 with TRBJ2-3; D unclear. CDR1 is DFQATT, CDR2 SNEGSKA, per germline (reference sequence). V was cut by 0 bases and J by 0 bases, with 7 bases left in between. CDR3 length: 14 amino acids. The CDR3 nucleotides are TGCAGTGCTAGAGATCGGCGGAGCACAGATACGCAGTATTTT. Amino acid sequence: CSARDRRSTDTQYF.

The chain recombines TRBV5-1 with TRBJ2-2; 14 nucleotides align to TRBD2. V dropped 4 bases and J dropped 4; count of bases not matched to a gene: 6. CDR1 and CDR2 (germline): SGHRS, YFSETQ. The length of the CDR3 is 17 residues. CDR3 sequence: CASSPGLAGVITGELFF. Here the CDR3 DNA reads TGCGCCAGCAGCCCGGGACTAGCGGGGGTTATCACCGGGGAGCTGTTTTTT.